Listed below are T cell receptor beta chains from one sample, sequenced in a study of cytomegalovirus exposure and HLA in healthy donors. Here immunoSEQ multiplex PCR was the method, and the copy in TCRdb shows in-frame clones only, minus some. This table has 95,000 to 150,000 clones, around 66% appearing once. Specimen: PBMCs. The source of these receptors is a woman aged 40 to 55 in good health and CMV-seropositive. CDR3s include the opening cysteine and the closing phenylalanine or tryptophan. The order of the fields is J gene, V gene, CDR3 protein.

>TRBJ2-1|TRBV7-6
CASTLTASGSNEQFF
>TRBJ1-6|TRBV27
CASSPRSYNSPLHF
>TRBJ2-7|TRBV7-6
CASSGSGYAESSYEQYF
>TRBJ2-3|TRBV19
CASSRRRVQTNDTQYF
>TRBJ2-3|TRBV9
CASSVGTSGPQDTQYF
>TRBJ2-7|TRBV19
CASSRLDRGSEQYF
>TRBJ2-7|TRBV15
CATSSTREQYF
>TRBJ2-7|TRBV7-9
CASSRPGQHLYEQYF
>TRBJ1-1|TRBV2
CASSESLSAFF
>TRBJ1-1|TRBV5-1
CASSLGVMNTEAFF
>TRBJ1-4|TRBV28
CASSPLGQGREKLFF
>TRBJ1-2|TRBV4-2
CASSQQGPNGYTF
>TRBJ2-2|TRBV6-5
CASSSRGLARTGELFF
>TRBJ1-5|TRBV12-5
CASGLGQPQPQHF
>TRBJ1-5|TRBV27
CASRRNRSNQPQHF
>TRBJ2-5|TRBV7-2
CASSLNSPQETQYF
>TRBJ1-4|TRBV5-1
CASSFTPGQLNEKLFF
>TRBJ2-7|TRBV5-6
CASNSRGPYEQYF
>TRBJ2-1|TRBV5-1
CASSLMASGGAAVEQFF
>TRBJ1-5|TRBV7-6
CASNPFLGGGNQPQHF
>TRBJ1-2|TRBV5-1
CASSLTRDSYNPYGYTF
>TRBJ1-2|TRBV2
CASSESRLGTF
>TRBJ2-3|TRBV7-2
CASSSRTRADTQYF
>TRBJ2-7|TRBV6-1
CASSEHHRGAYEQYF
>TRBJ2-3|TRBV2
CASRDRGDTQYF
>TRBJ2-7|TRBV7-8
CASSLGLAGPYEQYF
>TRBJ2-2|TRBV27
CASSLTSGASNTGELFF
>TRBJ2-3|TRBV6-5
CASSYNGVAGDTQYF
>TRBJ2-7|TRBV18
CASSPLPRNSYEQYF
>TRBJ2-5|TRBV7-6
CASSGATTSGEWKQYF
>TRBJ2-3|TRBV6-4
CASSGTGTTDMQYF
>TRBJ1-1|TRBV5-6
CASSFRVVGNTEAFF
>TRBJ1-2|TRBV11-3
CASSSVESRGYTF
>TRBJ1-1|TRBV28
CASKRGATEAFF
>TRBJ2-1|TRBV5-1
CASSLGGGVNEQFF
>TRBJ2-5|TRBV9
CASSSPTEKETQYF
>TRBJ1-2|TRBV7-9
CASSLEQVYGYTF
>TRBJ1-1|TRBV14
CASSVKRQLNTEAFF
>TRBJ2-7|TRBV6-5
CASSYRPSGKEQYF
>TRBJ1-5|TRBV7-3
CASSLTTGQPQHF
>TRBJ2-5|TRBV28
CASSPQTREETQYF
>TRBJ2-1|TRBV15
CATSRATTADNEQFF
>TRBJ1-3|TRBV9
CASSASPSGNTIYF
>TRBJ2-1|TRBV18
CASSPPRGGSDEQFF
>TRBJ2-3|TRBV18
CASSSRAGDTANTDTQYF
>TRBJ2-5|TRBV10-1
CASSTGTGGQETQYF
>TRBJ1-5|TRBV19
CASGMRGSNQPQHF
>TRBJ1-2|TRBV29-1
CSVEGQGNYGYTF
>TRBJ2-5|TRBV11-3
CASSFGLAGYEETQYF
>-|TRBV28
CASSQGRWYEQYF
>TRBJ1-1|TRBV30
CAWSGAGPLNTEAFF
>TRBJ2-2|TRBV19
CASSEQDGTGELFF
>TRBJ1-4|TRBV6-5
CASSYGDRDEKLFF
>TRBJ1-1|TRBV5-1
CASSLNQGNTEAFF
>TRBJ2-3|TRBV6-1
CASREVTDTQYF
>TRBJ2-3|TRBV30
CAWSVQRIGTYTDTQYF
>TRBJ1-5|TRBV30
CAWSSPGGNQPQHF